This T cell receptor beta chain originates from a study of T cell repertoires in aging, cancer and after chemotherapy. Study information: Patients with glioblastoma brain tumors were sampled before and after temozolomide-based therapy.

TRB rearrangements spanning V, D and J were amplified using mixed TRB-A/B primers. One entry per CDR3 protein results from TCRdb running MiXCR on the multiplex PCR reads. The sample yields 950 or so distinct CDR3 sequences, just over 85% seen once. As regards this clonotype: The target antigen is unknown.

Study findings and constraints: No conclusions about immunological memory after chemotherapy can be drawn from the repertoire data.

Peripheral blood genomic DNA, not sorted cells or RNA, was the template. The CDR3 consists of 15 residues. Trimming removed 6 bases from V and 2 bases from J; junction bases left unmatched: 7. Germline V CDR1 and CDR2: MNHNS, SASEGT. V and J are TRBV6-1 and TRBJ1-3, with TRBD1 identical over 7 bases. The TCR comes from a human donor with a solid tumor. The sequencing sample was made of blood. CDR3 sequence (DNA): TGTGCCAGCAGCCGGACAGGAGTGCCTGGAAACACCATATATTTT. It yields the protein CASSRTGVPGNTIYF.